The rows below give T cell receptor beta chains drawn from one sample of a study of blood T cell repertoires in COVID-19. Data came from immunoSEQ multiplex PCR; TCRdb stores just in-frame clones and leaves some out. The sample lists roughly 160,000 clones, just under 85% seen once, with 2.5% to 3% in the top ten. The source material was peripheral blood. The receptors derive from a woman older than 75 with COVID-19, enrolled during active disease. Each CDR3 is given with its conserved first and last residue. A D gene is named only where the DNA matches it firmly. Clone size is shown for a subset of rows, as once, few, many or a class of expanded clone.

size	V	D	J	CDR3	DNA
.	TRBV6-5	.	TRBJ1-1	CASSYTGGITEAFF	TGTGCCAGCAGTTACACGGGGGGAATCACTGAAGCTTTCTTT
.	TRBV18	TRBD1	TRBJ2-2	CASSPNTGAADTGELFF	TGTGCCAGCTCACCTAATACAGGGGCCGCGGACACCGGGGAGCTGTTTTTT
few	TRBV5-1	.	TRBJ2-5	CASSLVDRTETQYF	TGCGCCAGCAGCTTGGTTGACAGAACGGAGACCCAGTACTTC
.	TRBV6-5	.	TRBJ2-2	CASSRTGGELFF	TGTGCCAGCAGCCGAACCGGCGGGGAGCTGTTTTTT
.	TRBV9	TRBD2	TRBJ2-1	CASSPGGAEQFF	TGTGCCAGCAGCCCGGGAGGGGCGGAGCAGTTCTTC
.	TRBV11-2	TRBD1	TRBJ1-1	CASSRDRVNTEAFF	TGTGCCAGCAGCCGGGACAGGGTGAACACTGAAGCTTTCTTT
.	TRBV28	TRBD1	TRBJ1-5	CASTLTGSYNQPQHF	TGTGCCAGCACCCTGACAGGGTCATACAATCAGCCCCAGCATTTT
.	TRBV19	TRBD1	TRBJ1-2	CATWTGALANYGYTF	TGTGCCACCTGGACAGGAGCGTTAGCTAACTATGGCTACACCTTC
.	TRBV7-3	TRBD1	TRBJ1-2	CASSLSQGGGYTF	TGTGCCAGCAGCTTAAGTCAGGGGGGAGGCTACACCTTC
.	TRBV20-1	.	TRBJ2-5	CSAIGSTQYF	TGCAGTGCTATCGGTTCGACCCAGTACTTC
.	TRBV7-2	TRBD2	TRBJ2-7	CASRIAGGLSYEQYF	TGTGCCAGCAGAATAGCGGGGGGGCTCTCCTACGAGCAGTACTTC
.	TRBV5-1	.	TRBJ2-2	CASSPGLFSSTGELFF	TGCGCCAGCAGCCCCGGACTCTTTTCGAGCACCGGGGAGCTGTTTTTT
.	TRBV12-5	TRBD1	TRBJ2-7	CASGLVQGFLSYEQYF	TGTGCTAGTGGTTTGGTACAGGGGTTCCTCTCCTACGAGCAGTACTTC
.	TRBV5-1	.	TRBJ2-3	CASSLSTDTQYF	TGCGCCAGCAGCCTAAGCACAGATACGCAGTATTTT
.	TRBV5-1	.	TRBJ2-7	CASSLATGPTEQYF	TGCGCCAGCAGCTTGGCCACAGGGCCTACGGAGCAGTACTTC
.	TRBV5-5	TRBD1	TRBJ1-6	CASSPGTGLLNNSPLHF	TGTGCCAGCAGCCCCGGGACAGGACTACTTAATAATTCACCCCTCCACTTT
once	TRBV5-6	.	TRBJ2-1	CASSLTAGDYNEQFF	TGTGCCAGCTCGCTTACCGCCGGAGACTACAATGAGCAGTTCTTC
.	TRBV4-1	.	TRBJ2-1	CASSVTNTPYNEQFF	TGCGCCAGCAGCGTCACGAACACACCCTACAATGAGCAGTTCTTC
.	TRBV5-1	.	TRBJ1-1	CASSQTGQNTEAFF	TGCGCCAGCAGCCAGACGGGACAGAACACTGAAGCTTTCTTT
.	TRBV10-1	TRBD2	TRBJ2-1	CASSELAGGRNEQFF	TGCGCCAGCAGCGAACTAGCGGGAGGACGCAATGAGCAGTTCTTC
once	TRBV5-4	TRBD2	TRBJ2-3	CASSFRLAGGSTDTQYF	TGTGCCAGCAGCTTTAGACTAGCGGGAGGGAGCACAGATACGCAGTATTTT
.	TRBV7-3	TRBD1	TRBJ1-2	CASSLSSGTGGANGYTF	TGTGCCAGCAGCTTAAGTTCCGGGACAGGGGGCGCCAATGGCTACACCTTC
.	TRBV6-5	.	TRBJ1-1	CAGGAALNTEAFF	TGTGCAGGGGGGGCGGCACTGAACACTGAAGCTTTCTTT
.	TRBV7-6	TRBD1	TRBJ2-7	CASSSWTGFREQYF	TGTGCCAGCAGCTCCTGGACAGGGTTTCGGGAGCAGTACTTC
.	TRBV24-1	.	TRBJ1-2	CATSVGPGGYTF	TGTGCCACCAGTGTTGGGCCCGGTGGCTACACCTTC
once	TRBV7-2	.	TRBJ2-7	CASSLMRDEQYF	TGTGCCAGCAGCTTAATGAGGGACGAGCAGTACTTC
.	TRBV3-1/TRBV3-2	TRBD1	TRBJ2-7	CASSLRTGLISEQYF	TGTGCCAGCAGTTTGAGGACAGGCTTAATCTCCGAGCAGTACTTC
.	TRBV2	TRBD1	TRBJ1-5	CASCGTGGDQPQHF	TGTGCCAGCTGCGGGACAGGGGGCGATCAGCCCCAGCATTTT
.	TRBV2	.	TRBJ2-7	CASAVFLEQYF	TGTGCCAGCGCGGTTTTTCTCGAGCAGTACTTC
.	TRBV5-6	.	TRBJ2-5	CASSLGGGEGVETQYF	TGTGCCAGCAGCTTGGGGGGCGGAGAAGGGGTGGAGACCCAGTACTTC
.	TRBV19	.	TRBJ2-3	CASSTGASGTDTQYF	TGTGCCAGTAGTACAGGGGCTTCGGGCACAGATACGCAGTATTTT
.	TRBV27	.	TRBJ2-3	CASSLDPRGFPDTQYF	TGTGCCAGCAGTTTAGACCCCCGGGGGTTCCCAGATACGCAGTATTTT
.	TRBV11-1	.	TRBJ2-7	CASSLGQTYEQYF	TGTGCCAGCAGCTTAGGACAGACTTACGAGCAGTACTTC
few	TRBV9	.	TRBJ1-1	CASSAFEGGTEAFF	TGTGCCAGCAGCGCTTTTGAGGGCGGCACTGAAGCTTTCTTT
once	TRBV19	TRBD1	TRBJ2-7	CASSTPGTGGFYEQYF	TGTGCCAGTAGTACCCCTGGGACAGGAGGATTCTACGAGCAGTACTTC